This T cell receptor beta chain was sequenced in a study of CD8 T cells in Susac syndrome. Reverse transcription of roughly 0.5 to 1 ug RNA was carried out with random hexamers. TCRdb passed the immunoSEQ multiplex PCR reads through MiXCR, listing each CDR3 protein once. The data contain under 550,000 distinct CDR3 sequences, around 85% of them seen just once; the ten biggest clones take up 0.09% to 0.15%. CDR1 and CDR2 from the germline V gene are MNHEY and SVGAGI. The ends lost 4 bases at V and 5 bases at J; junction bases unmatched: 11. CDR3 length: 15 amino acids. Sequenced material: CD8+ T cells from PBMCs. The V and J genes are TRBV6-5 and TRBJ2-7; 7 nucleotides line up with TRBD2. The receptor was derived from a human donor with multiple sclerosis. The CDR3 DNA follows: TGTGCCAGCAGTTCGCTCGGCGGGAGATTCGACGAGCAGTACTTC. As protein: CASSSLGGRFDEQYF.